This entry features one TCR beta chain sequence. Antigen specificity is unknown. This entry comes from a study of cytomegalovirus exposure and HLA in healthy donors. General observations from the study: A list of 164 TCR beta chains associated with cytomegalovirus was given. For cytomegalovirus status, the classifier reportedly gave diagnoses with high specificity and sensitivity.

Clones were sequenced by immunoSEQ multiplex PCR, and TCRdb holds only the in-frame ones, with some missing. The repertoire holds 130,000 or so clones, with roughly 89% as singletons. CDR1 SEHNR and CDR2 FQNEAQ come from the germline V gene (reference sequence). Trimming removed 1 base from V and 1 base from J, with 10 bases in between. This CDR3 is built from 15 residues. The donors were members of the roughly 130-subject validation cohort (separate from the approximately 670-subject first cohort). This clonotype was sampled from a man under 40 in good health and CMV-seronegative. Specimen: PBMCs. J is TRBJ1-1 and V is TRBV7-9, with D tentatively TRBD1 (6 bases). CDR3 sequence reads: CASSLVAGANTEAFF. In nucleotides, the CDR3 is TGTGCCAGCAGCTTAGTCGCAGGGGCGAACACTGAAGCTTTCTTT.